These 10 T cell receptor beta chains came from one sample sequenced in a study of blood T cell repertoires in COVID-19 (dated by TCRdb to about 2020). Library preparation employed the immunoSEQ multiplex PCR assay. This is the immuneACCESS table as TCRdb keeps it, with only in-frame sequences that have V and J called. A part of the clones is gone; compared with another copy, unresolved V genes explain less than half, and the rest is unexplained. The sample contains approximately 100,000 clones, around 90% of them found a single time. About 1% of the sample comes from the top ten. The source material was peripheral blood. These receptor sequences come from a human donor in a cohort sampled during active COVID-19.

This chain links TRBV7-9 with TRBJ2-1; D is perhaps TRBD2 (6 bases). The V end lost 5 bases, the J end lost 4 bases, and 15 bases lay between the germline ends. In germline, CDR1 is SEHNR, CDR2 FQNEAQ (reference sequence). The CDR3 is made up of 15 amino acids. This chain's CDR3 is CASSPDPGRYNEQFF. The CDR3 bases are TGTGCCAGCAGCCCTGATCCCGGGAGATACAATGAGCAGTTCTTC.

The chain's CDR3 is CASREGVRAPRNTIYF. The DNA for the CDR3 is TGTGCCAGCCGCGAAGGGGTTAGGGCACCTAGAAACACCATATATTTT. The rearrangement joins TRBV7-9 to TRBJ1-3, with a tentative D call TRBD1 (5 bases). Trimming took 8 bases from V and 5 from J, leaving 22 bases between them. The CDR3 covers 16 residues. Germline CDR1 SEHNR, CDR2 FQNEAQ (reference sequence).

The rearrangement joins TRBV5-1 to TRBJ2-1, with TRBD2 matching 7 bases. The germline V gene encodes CDR1 SGHRS and CDR2 YFSETQ. V lost 4 bases to trimming and J lost 4 bases; unmatched junction nucleotides: 11. The length of the CDR3 is 16 residues. As DNA, the CDR3 is TGCGCCAGCAGCGGAGGTGGGGGGACTACTTACAATGAGCAGTTCTTC. It codes for CASSGGGGTTYNEQFF.

V usage is TRBV7-2 and J usage is TRBJ2-7; 10 positions agree with TRBD2. CDR3 length: 20 residues. Trimming took 0 bases from V and 4 from J; bases not matched to a gene: 18. The germline CDR1 and CDR2 sequences are SGHTA and FQGNSA. The CDR3 here is CASSLAQRFSLAGVAYEQYF. CDR3 bases: TGTGCCAGCAGCTTAGCCCAAAGATTCTCGCTAGCGGGAGTTGCGTACGAGCAGTACTTC.

The chain combines TRBV6-5 with TRBJ2-1, with 10 bases matching TRBD2. The CDR3 is 14 amino acids. The junction had 8 bases not matched to a gene; V was cut back by 8 bases and J by 7 bases. The germline CDR1 and CDR2 sequences are MNHEY and SVGAGI. CDR3 nucleotide sequence: TGTGCCAGCCTCTGGCTAGCGGGAGTAAATGAGCAGTTCTTC. This sequence encodes CASLWLAGVNEQFF.

This chain joins TRBV5-4 and TRBJ2-7, with 8 bases matching TRBD1. V lost 4 bases to trimming and J lost 2 bases; unmatched junction nucleotides: 8. From germline, CDR1 is SGHNT and CDR2 YYREEE (reference sequence). The CDR3 has 15 residues. The CDR3 sequence: CASSPGGAVTYEQYF. In DNA, the CDR3 is TGTGCCAGCAGCCCAGGGGGCGCGGTGACCTACGAGCAGTACTTC.

V and J are TRBV9 and TRBJ2-3; 9 bases agree with TRBD2. Trimming at V came to 2 bases and at J to 0 bases, leaving 1 base not matched to a gene. CDR1 and CDR2 from the germline V gene are SGDLS and YYNGEE. CDR3 length equals 15 residues. The CDR3 DNA reads as TGTGCCAGCAGCGTTCTAGCGGGGAGCACAGATACGCAGTATTTT. Residues: CASSVLAGSTDTQYF.

The chain employs TRBV15 and TRBJ2-7, with D possibly being TRBD2 (6 bases). This CDR3 spans 16 amino acids. Germline CDR1 LNHNV, CDR2 YYDKDF (reference sequence). V lost 5 bases and J lost 3, with 20 bases in between. CDR3 residues: CATSGSGPKEGYEQYF. The CDR3 bases are TGTGCCACCAGCGGGTCCGGGCCGAAGGAGGGCTACGAGCAGTACTTC.

This clone was counted a single time. This chain uses TRBV5-1 with TRBJ2-3; D ambiguous. The germline V and J ends were trimmed by 0 bases and 1 base, with 6 bases remaining between them. The germline gives CDR1 SGHRS, CDR2 YFSETQ. The CDR3 has 14 residues. CDR3 in amino acids: CASSLDGRTDTQYF. The CDR3 DNA follows: TGCGCCAGCAGCTTGGACGGTCGCACAGATACGCAGTATTTT.

This sequence joins TRBV12-3 or TRBV12-4 and TRBJ1-5; no reliable D call. The ends were cut back, 1 base at V and 6 bases at J, with 7 bases in the middle. The CDR3 has 13 amino acids. CDR3 amino acids: CASSLELVQPQHF. The CDR3 DNA sequence: TGTGCCAGCAGTTTAGAGCTGGTTCAGCCCCAGCATTTT.